Listed here are 7 T cell receptor beta chains from one sample, sequenced in a study of CD8+CD57+ T cells in acquired aplastic anemia. According to the study, genomic DNA was the template for TCR beta VDJ and CDR3 profiling. Each CDR3 protein gets one entry after TCRdb re-called the reads with MiXCR. The sample shows some 130,000 distinct CDR3 sequences, around two fifths of them seen only once. The source material was sorted CD4+, CD8+, or CD8+CD57+ T cells (not recorded which) from PBMCs. Receptors originate from a human donor in good health, serving as a control.

The gene calls are TRBV29-1 and TRBJ2-2; D is unclear. The CDR3 has 12 amino acids. Germline lookup yields CDR1 SQVTM and CDR2 ANQGSEA. The chain's CDR3 is CGALMNTGELFF. The CDR3 bases are TGCGGAGCGTTGATGAACACCGGGGAGCTGTTTTTT.

The chain employs TRBV2 and TRBJ2-7; D is unresolved. V was trimmed by 9 bases and J by 2 bases, leaving 14 bases between them. CDR1 SNHLY and CDR2 FYNNEI come from the germline V gene. This CDR3 spans 13 amino acids. Here the CDR3 reads CASGESRAYEQYF. In DNA form, the CDR3 reads TGTGCCAGTGGGGAATCTCGGGCCTACGAGCAGTACTTC.

The sample holds one count of this clonotype. One base away lies a much larger clone, so this may be a sequencing read error. This chain uses TRBV5-4 with TRBJ1-1; a weak D match, TRBD1 (5 bases). Per the germline V gene, CDR1 is SGHNT and CDR2 is YYREEE (reference sequence). The CDR3 runs to 14 residues. CDR3 sequence (DNA): TGTGCCAGCAGCTTGGGTGGGCAGGGCACTGAAGCTCTCTTT. It encodes CASSLGGQGTEALF.

A single count supports this clonotype. J is TRBJ1-2 and V is TRBV20-1; D is unresolved. The V end was cut by 6 bases, the J end by 8 bases, with 16 bases between. The CDR3 length is 12 residues. Germline V gene sequence: CDR1 DFQATT, CDR2 SNEGSKA (reference sequence). The CDR3 DNA is TGCAGTGCGCTCCCTTCGCCCAGCGGCTACACCTTC. This codes for CSALPSPSGYTF.

This clonotype was counted at least ten times. The chain has TRBV7-2 and TRBJ2-4; no definite D call. The CDR3 extends over 15 amino acids. Germline V gives CDR1 SGHTA, CDR2 FQGNSA. Trimming left V 5 bases short and J 0 bases short, with 11 bases between. CDR3 nucleotides: TGTGCCAGCAGCCCATGGCTCGTAGCCAAAAACATTCAGTACTTC. Residues: CASSPWLVAKNIQYF.

The genes are TRBV13 and TRBJ2-7; 9 nucleotides match TRBD2. Per germline, CDR1 PRHDT and CDR2 FYEKMQ (reference sequence). This CDR3 has 15 amino acids. V gave up 7 bases and J gave up 2 bases; unmatched junction bases: 9. CDR3 nucleotides: TGTGCCAGCATGATGGGTAGCGGGAGTGCCTACGAGCAGTACTTC. As protein: CASMMGSGSAYEQYF.

The gene calls are TRBV20-1 and TRBJ2-1, with TRBD2 matching over 13 bases. CDR1 is DFQATT, CDR2 SNEGSKA, per germline (reference sequence). V trimming: 8 bases; J trimming: 6 bases; junction bases outside the gene matches: 7. The length of the CDR3 is 14 residues. CDR3 nucleotides: TGCAGTTACGGGGGACTAGCGGGAAGCAATGAGCAGTTCTTC. As protein: CSYGGLAGSNEQFF.